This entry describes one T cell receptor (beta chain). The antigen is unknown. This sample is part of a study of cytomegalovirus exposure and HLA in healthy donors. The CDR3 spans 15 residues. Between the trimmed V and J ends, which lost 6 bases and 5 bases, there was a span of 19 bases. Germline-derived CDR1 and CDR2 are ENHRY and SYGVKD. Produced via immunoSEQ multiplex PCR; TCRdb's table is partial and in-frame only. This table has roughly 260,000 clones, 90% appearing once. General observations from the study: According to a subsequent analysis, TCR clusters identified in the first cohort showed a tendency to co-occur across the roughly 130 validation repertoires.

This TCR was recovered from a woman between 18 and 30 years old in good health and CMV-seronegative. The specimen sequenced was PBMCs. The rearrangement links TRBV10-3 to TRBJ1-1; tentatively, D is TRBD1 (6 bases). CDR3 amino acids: CAIRQEITGKTEAFF. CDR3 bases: TGTGCCATCAGACAAGAGATCACAGGGAAAACTGAAGCTTTCTTT.